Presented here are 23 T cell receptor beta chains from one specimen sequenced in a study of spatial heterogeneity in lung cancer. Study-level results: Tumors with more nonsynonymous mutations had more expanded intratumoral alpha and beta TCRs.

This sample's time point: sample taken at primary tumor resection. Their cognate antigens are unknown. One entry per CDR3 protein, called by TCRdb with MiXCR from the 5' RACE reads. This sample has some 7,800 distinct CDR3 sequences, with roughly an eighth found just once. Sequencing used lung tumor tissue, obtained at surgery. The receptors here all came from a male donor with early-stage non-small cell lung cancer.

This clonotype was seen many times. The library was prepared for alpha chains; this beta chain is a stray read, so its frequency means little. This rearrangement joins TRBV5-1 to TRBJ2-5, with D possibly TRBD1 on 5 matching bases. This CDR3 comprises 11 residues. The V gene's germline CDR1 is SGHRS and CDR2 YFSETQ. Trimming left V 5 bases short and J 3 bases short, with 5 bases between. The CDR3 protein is CASRQEETQYF. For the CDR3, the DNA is TGCGCCAGCAGACAGGAAGAGACCCAGTACTTC. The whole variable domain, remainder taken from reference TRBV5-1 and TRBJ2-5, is KAGVTQTPRYLIKTRGQQVTLSCSPISGHRSVSWYQQTPGQGLQFLFEYFSETQRNKGNFPGRFSGRQFSNSRSEMNVSTLELGDSALYLCASRQEETQYFGPGTRLLVL.

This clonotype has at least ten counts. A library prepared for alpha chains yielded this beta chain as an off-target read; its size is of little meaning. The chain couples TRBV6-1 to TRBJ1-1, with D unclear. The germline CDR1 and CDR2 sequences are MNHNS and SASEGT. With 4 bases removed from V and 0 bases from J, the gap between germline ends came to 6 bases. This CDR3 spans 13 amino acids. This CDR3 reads CASSAYLNTEAFF. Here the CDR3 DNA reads TGTGCCAGCAGTGCCTATTTGAACACTGAAGCTTTCTTT.

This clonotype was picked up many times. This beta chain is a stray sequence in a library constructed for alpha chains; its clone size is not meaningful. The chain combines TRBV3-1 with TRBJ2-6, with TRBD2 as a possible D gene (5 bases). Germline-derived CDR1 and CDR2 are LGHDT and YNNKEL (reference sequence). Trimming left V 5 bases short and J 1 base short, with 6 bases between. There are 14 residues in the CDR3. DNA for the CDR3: TGTGCCAGCAGCAGGGAGTCTGGGGCCAACGTCCTGACTTTC. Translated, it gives CASSRESGANVLTF.

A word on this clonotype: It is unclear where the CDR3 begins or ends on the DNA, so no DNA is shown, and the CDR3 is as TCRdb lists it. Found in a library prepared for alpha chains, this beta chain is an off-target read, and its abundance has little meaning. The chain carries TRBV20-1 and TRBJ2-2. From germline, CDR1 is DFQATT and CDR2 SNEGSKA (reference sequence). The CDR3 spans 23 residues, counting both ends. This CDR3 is CSATLRTALAKNIQYFGAGELFF.

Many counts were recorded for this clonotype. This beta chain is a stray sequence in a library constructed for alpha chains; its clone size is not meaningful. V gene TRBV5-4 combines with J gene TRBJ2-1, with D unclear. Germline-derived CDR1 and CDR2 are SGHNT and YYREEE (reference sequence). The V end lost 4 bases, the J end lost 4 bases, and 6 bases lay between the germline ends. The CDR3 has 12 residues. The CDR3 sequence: CASSQEYNEQFF. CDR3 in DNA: TGTGCCAGCAGCCAAGAGTACAATGAGCAGTTCTTC. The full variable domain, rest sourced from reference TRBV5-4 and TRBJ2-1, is ETGVTQSPTHLIKTRGQQVTLRCSSQSGHNTVSWYQQALGQGPQFIFQYYREEENGRGNFPPRFSGLQFPNYSSELNVNALELDDSALYLCASSQEYNEQFFGPGTRLTVL.

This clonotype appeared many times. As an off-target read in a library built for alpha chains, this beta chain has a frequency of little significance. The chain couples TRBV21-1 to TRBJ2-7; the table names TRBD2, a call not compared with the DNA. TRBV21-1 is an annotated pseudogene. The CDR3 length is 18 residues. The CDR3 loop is CASSKAAGTSGSVDEQYF. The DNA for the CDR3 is TGTGCCAGCAGCAAAGCCGCCGGGACTAGCGGGAGTGTTGACGAGCAGTACTTC.

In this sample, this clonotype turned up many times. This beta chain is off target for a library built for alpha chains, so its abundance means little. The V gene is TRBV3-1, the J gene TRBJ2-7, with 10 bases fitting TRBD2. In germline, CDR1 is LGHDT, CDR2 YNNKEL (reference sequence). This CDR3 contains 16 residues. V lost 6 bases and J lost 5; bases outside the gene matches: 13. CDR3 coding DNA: TGTGCCAGCAGTCATTGGAGCGGGAGGGACCCCGACGAGCAGTACTTC. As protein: CASSHWSGRDPDEQYF.

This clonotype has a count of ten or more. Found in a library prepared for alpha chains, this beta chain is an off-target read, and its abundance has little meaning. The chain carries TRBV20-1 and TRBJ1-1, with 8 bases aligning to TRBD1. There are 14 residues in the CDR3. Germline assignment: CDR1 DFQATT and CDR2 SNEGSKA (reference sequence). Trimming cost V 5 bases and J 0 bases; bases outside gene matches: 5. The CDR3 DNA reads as TGCAGTGCTTTAGACAGGGGCATGAACACTGAAGCTTTCTTT. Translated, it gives CSALDRGMNTEAFF.

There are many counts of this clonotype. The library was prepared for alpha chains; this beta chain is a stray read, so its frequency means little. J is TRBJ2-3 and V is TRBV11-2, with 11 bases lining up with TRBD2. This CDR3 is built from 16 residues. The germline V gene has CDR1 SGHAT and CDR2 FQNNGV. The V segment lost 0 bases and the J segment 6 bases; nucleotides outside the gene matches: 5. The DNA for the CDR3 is TGTGCCAGCAGCTTAGAAGTACTAGCGGGAGTCGATACGCAGTATTTT. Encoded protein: CASSLEVLAGVDTQYF. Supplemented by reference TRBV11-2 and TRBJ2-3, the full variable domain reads EAGVAQSPRYKIIEKRQSVAFWCNPISGHATLYWYQQILGQGPKLLIQFQNNGVVDDSQLPKDRFSAERLKGVDSTLKIQPAKLEDSAVYLCASSLEVLAGVDTQYFGPGTRLTVL.

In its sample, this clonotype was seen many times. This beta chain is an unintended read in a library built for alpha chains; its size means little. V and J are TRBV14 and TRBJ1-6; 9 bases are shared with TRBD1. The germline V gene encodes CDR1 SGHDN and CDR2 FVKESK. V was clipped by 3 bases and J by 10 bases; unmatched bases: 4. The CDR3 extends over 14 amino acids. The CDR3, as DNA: TGTGCCAGCAGCCACTGGGACAGGGTATCACCCCTCCACTTT. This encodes CASSHWDRVSPLHF.

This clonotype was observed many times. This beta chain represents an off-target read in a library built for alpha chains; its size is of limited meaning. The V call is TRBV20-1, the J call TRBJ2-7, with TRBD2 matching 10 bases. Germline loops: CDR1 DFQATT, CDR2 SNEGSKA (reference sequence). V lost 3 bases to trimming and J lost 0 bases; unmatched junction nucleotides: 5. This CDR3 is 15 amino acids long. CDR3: CSASGLAAYSYEQYF. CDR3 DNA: TGCAGTGCTAGCGGACTAGCGGCCTACTCCTACGAGCAGTACTTC.

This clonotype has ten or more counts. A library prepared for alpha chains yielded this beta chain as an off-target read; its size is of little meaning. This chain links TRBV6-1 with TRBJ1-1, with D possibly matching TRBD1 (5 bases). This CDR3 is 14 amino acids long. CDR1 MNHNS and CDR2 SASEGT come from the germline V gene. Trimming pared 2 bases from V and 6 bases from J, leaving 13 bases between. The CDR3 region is CASSERGDLAEAFF. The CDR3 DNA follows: TGTGCCAGCAGTGAACGGGGGGACCTGGCTGAAGCTTTCTTT.

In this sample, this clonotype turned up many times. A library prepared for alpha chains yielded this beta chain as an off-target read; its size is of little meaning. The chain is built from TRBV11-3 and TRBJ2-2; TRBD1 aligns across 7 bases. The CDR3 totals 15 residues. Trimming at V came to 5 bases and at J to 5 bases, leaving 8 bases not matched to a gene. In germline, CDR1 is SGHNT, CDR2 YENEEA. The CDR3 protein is CASSRDSESTGELFF. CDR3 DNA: TGTGCCAGCAGCCGGGACAGCGAATCGACCGGGGAGCTGTTTTTT. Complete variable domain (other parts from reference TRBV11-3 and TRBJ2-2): EAGVVQSPRYKIIEKKQPVAFWCNPISGHNTLYWYLQNLGQGPELLIRYENEEAVDDSQLPKDRFSAERLKGVDSTLKIQPAELGDSAVYLCASSRDSESTGELFFGEGSRLTVL.

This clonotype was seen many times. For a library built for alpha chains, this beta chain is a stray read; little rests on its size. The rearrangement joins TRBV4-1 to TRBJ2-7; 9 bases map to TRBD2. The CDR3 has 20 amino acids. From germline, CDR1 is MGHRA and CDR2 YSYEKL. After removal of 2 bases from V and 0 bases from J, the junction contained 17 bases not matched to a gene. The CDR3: CASSQPALKTGTSPSYEQYF. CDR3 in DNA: TGCGCCAGCAGCCAACCCGCACTGAAAACCGGGACTAGCCCCTCCTACGAGCAGTACTTC.

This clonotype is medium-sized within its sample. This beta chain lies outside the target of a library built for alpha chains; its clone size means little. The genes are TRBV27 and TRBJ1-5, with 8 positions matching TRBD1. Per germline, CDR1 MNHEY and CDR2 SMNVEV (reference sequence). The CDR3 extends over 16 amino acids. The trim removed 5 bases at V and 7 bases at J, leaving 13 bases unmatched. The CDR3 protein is CASSPLDRVREQPQHF. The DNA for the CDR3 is TGTGCCAGCAGTCCTTTGGACAGGGTAAGGGAACAGCCCCAGCATTTT.

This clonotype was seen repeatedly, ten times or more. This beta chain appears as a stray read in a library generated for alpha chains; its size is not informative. In nucleotides, the CDR3 is TGTGCCAGCAGCTTATCCGGGACAGGAACTCAAGAGACCCAGTACTTC. Its protein is CASSLSGTGTQETQYF. This chain joins TRBV7-2 and TRBJ2-5, with TRBD1 matching over 8 bases. The germline V gene has CDR1 SGHTA and CDR2 FQGNSA. The CDR3 is 16 residues long. V lost 2 bases, J lost 2 bases, and 7 bases stayed unmatched.

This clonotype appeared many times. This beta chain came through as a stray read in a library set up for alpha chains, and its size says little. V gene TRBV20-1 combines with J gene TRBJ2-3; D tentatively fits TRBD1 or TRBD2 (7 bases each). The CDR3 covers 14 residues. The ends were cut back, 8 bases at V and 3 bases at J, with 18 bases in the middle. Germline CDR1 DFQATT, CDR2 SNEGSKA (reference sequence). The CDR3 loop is CSSYPGGDTDTQYF. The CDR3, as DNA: TGCAGTTCCTACCCAGGGGGGGATACAGATACGCAGTATTTT.

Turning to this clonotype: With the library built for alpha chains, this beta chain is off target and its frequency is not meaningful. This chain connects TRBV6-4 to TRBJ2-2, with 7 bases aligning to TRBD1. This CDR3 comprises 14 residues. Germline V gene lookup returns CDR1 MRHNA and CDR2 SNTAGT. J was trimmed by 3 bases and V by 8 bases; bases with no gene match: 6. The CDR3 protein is CASSRGPDTGELFF. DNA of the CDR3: TGTGCCAGCTCGAGGGGGCCGGACACCGGGGAGCTGTTTTTT.

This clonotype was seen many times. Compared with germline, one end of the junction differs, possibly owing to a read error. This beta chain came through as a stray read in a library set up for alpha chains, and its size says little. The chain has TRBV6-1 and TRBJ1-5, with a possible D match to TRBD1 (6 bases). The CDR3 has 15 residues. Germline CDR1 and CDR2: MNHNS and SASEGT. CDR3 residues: CASSEKGHSDQPQHF. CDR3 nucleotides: TGTGCCAGCAGTGAAAAGGGACATAGCGATCAGCCCCAGCATTTT.

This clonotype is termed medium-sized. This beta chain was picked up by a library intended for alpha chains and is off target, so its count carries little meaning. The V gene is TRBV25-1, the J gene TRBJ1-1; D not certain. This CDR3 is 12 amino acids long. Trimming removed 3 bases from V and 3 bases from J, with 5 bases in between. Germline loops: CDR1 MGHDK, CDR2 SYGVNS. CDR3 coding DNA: TGTGCCAGCAGTGATTGGGACACTGAAGCTTTCTTT. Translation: CASSDWDTEAFF.

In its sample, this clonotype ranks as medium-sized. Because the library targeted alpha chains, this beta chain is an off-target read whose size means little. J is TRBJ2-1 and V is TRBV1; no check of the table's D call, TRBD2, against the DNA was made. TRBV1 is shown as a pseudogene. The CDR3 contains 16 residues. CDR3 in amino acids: CTSSPARLVTRDEQFF. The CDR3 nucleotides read TGCACCAGCAGCCCGGCCCGACTAGTTACCCGGGATGAGCAGTTCTTC.

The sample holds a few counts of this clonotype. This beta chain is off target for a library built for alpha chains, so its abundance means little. For the CDR3, the DNA is TGTGCCAGCAGTTACAACAGGGCTTCACCCCTCCACTTT. Its translation is CASSYNRASPLHF. The J gene is TRBJ1-6, the V gene TRBV6-5; TRBD1 might be the D (6 bases). Germline loops: CDR1 MNHEY, CDR2 SVGAGI. The CDR3 runs 13 residues. Trimming pared 2 bases from V and 9 bases from J, leaving 8 bases between.

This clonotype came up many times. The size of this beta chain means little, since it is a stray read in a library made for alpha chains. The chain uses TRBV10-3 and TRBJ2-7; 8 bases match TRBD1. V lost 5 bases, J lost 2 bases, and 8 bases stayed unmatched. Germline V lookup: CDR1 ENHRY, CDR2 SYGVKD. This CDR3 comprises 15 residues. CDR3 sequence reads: CAISPGQGRPYEQYF. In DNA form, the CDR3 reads TGTGCCATCAGTCCTGGACAGGGAAGGCCCTACGAGCAGTACTTC.